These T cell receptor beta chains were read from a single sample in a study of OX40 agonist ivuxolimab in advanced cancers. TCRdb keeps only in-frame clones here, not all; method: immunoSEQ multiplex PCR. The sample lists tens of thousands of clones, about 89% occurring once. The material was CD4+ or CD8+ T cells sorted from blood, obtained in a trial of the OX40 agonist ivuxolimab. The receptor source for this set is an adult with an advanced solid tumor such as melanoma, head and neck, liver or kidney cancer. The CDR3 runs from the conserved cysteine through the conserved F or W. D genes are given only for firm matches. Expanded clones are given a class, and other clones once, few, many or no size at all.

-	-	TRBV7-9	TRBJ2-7	TGTGCCAGCAGCTTAGCGTCCCGGTACGAGCAGTACTTC	CASSLASRYEQYF
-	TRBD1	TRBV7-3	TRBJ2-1	TGTGCCAGCAGCCACCTACAGGGGGATGAGCAGTTCTTC	CASSHLQGDEQFF
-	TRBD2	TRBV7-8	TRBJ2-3	TGTGCCAGCAGCTTATTCCTAGCGGGGGGGAAATCCGCAGATACGCAGTATTTT	CASSLFLAGGKSADTQYF
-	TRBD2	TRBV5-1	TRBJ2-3	TGCGCCAGCAGCTCCCTCGGACTAGCGGGAGGGCCAACAGATACGCAGTATTTT	CASSSLGLAGGPTDTQYF
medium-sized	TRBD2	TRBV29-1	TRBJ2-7	TGCAGCGTTGATCTAGCGGGGGGCTACGAGCAGTACTTC	CSVDLAGGYEQYF
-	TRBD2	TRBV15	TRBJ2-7	TGTGCCACCAGCAGAGGAGCGGGAGCCCTCTACGAGCAGTACTTC	CATSRGAGALYEQYF
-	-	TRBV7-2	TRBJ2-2	TGTGCCAGCAGCTTAGGCACCGGGGAGCTGTTTTTT	CASSLGTGELFF
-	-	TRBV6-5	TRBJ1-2	TGTGCCAGCAGCCCTCTACGAGGGTGGGCTGGCTACACCTTC	CASSPLRGWAGYTF
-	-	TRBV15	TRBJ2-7	TGTGCCACCAGCATATCCACTAGCCGCGAGCAGTACTTC	CATSISTSREQYF
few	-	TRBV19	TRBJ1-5	TGTGCCAGTAGTATGGTGGGGGGGAATCAGCCCCAGCATTTT	CASSMVGGNQPQHF
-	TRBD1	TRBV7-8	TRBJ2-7	TGTGCCAGCAGCTTTTACAGGGGCGACTACGAGCAGTACTTC	CASSFYRGDYEQYF
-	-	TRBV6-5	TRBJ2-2	TGTGCCAGCAGGGGGCAGGGCACCGGGGAGCTGTTTTTT	CASRGQGTGELFF
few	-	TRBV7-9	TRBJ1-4	TGTGCCAGCAGCTTAGGCGAACGGAGTTACGAAAAACTGTTTTTT	CASSLGERSYEKLFF
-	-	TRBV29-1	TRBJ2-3	TGCAGCGCCGAAGACATCGCAGATACGCAGTATTTT	CSAEDIADTQYF
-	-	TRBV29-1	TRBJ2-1	TGCAGCGTTGACCGGTTCGAGAATGAGCAGTTCTTC	CSVDRFENEQFF
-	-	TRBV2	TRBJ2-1	TGTGCCAGCAAAGAAGGTACAGGGCGGATTTCCTACAATGAGCAGTTCTTC	CASKEGTGRISYNEQFF
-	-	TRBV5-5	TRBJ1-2	TGTGCCAGCAGCGCTGACAGCACTAACTATGGCTACACCTTC	CASSADSTNYGYTF
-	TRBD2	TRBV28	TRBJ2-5	TGTGCCAGCAGCTCACCGGGACTAGCGGGAGGACAAGAGACCCAGTACTTC	CASSSPGLAGGQETQYF
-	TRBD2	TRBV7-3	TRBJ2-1	TGTGCCAGCAGCTTCATAGCGGGAGACTACAATGAGCAGTTCTTC	CASSFIAGDYNEQFF
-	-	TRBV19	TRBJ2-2	TGTGCCAGTAAGGGCGGCGGGGAGCTGTTTTTT	CASKGGGELFF
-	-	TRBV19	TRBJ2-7	TGTGCCAGTAGTATAGGTGGCAGGGGAGGTTGGAGCTCCTACGAGCAGTACTTC	CASSIGGRGGWSSYEQYF
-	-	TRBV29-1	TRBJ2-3	TGCAGCGTTGTTGCGTACAATACGCAGTATTTT	CSVVAYNTQYF
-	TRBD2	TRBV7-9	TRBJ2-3	TGTGCCAGCAGCTTTTATCGGGAGGGTGGAGATACGCAGTATTTT	CASSFYREGGDTQYF
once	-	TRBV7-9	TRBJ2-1	TGTGCCAGCAGCTTCCCTGCGGGATCCTACAATGAGCAGTTCTTC	CASSFPAGSYNEQFF
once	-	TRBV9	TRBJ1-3	TGTGCCAGCAGCTCCTCCTCCCGCCCTGGAAACACCATATATTTT	CASSSSSRPGNTIYF
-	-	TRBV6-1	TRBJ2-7	TGTGCCAGCAGTGAATTCCTAGGGCAGGGGTCTTTCTACGAGCAGTACTTC	CASSEFLGQGSFYEQYF
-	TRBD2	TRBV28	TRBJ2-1	TGTGCCAGCAGTATTCCCGGGACTAGCCGACAACATGAGCAGTTCTTC	CASSIPGTSRQHEQFF
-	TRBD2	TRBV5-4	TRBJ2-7	TGTGCCAGCAGCTTGCTAGCGGGAGGCCGCAGCTCCTACGAGCAGTACTTC	CASSLLAGGRSSYEQYF
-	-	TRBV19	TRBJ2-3	TGTGCCAGTAGTATTGCGGTCACAGATACGCAGTATTTT	CASSIAVTDTQYF
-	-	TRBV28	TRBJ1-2	TGTGCCAGCCGATCGCCGGGGGGCTATGGCTACACCTTC	CASRSPGGYGYTF
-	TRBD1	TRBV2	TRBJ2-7	TGTGCCAGCAGCGTCCCGGGACAGGGGGCGATGTCCTACGAGCAGTACTTC	CASSVPGQGAMSYEQYF
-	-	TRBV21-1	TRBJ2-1	TGTGCCAGCAGCACTACGAACGGGGGACTAGCGGAGCCCAGCTCCTACAATGAGCAGTTCTTC	CASSTTNGGLAEPSSYNEQFF
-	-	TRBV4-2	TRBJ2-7	TGTGCCAGCAGCCAAGACCCCAGTATAAGTTACTACGAGCAGTACTTC	CASSQDPSISYYEQYF
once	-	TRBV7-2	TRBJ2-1	TGTGCCAGCAGCCCAACTGGAGCTCAGACTACTTGGCAGTTCTTC	CASSPTGAQTTWQFF
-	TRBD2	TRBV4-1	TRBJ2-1	TGCGCCAGCAGCCAAGATTCCAGCGGGAGAGTCAATGAGCAGTTCTTC	CASSQDSSGRVNEQFF
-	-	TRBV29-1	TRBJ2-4	TGCAGCGTTGAACTAGGGGCTGGCGTTCAGTACTTC	CSVELGAGVQYF
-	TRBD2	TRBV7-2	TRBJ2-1	TGTGCCAGCAGCTTAGTAGCGGGAGGGCCTAGCTCCTACAATGAGCAGTTCTTC	CASSLVAGGPSSYNEQFF
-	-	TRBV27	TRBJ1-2	TGTGCCAGCAGTTTCGACCCGAGTTTAGTCTCGGGAGGACACTATGGCTACACCTTC	CASSFDPSLVSGGHYGYTF
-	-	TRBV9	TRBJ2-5	TGTGCCAGCAGCGTAGCACCCACACTCGGCCTTGGTGAGACCCAGTACTTC	CASSVAPTLGLGETQYF
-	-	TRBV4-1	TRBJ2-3	TGCGCCAGCAGCCAAGGTAGGGATGGAGATACGCAGTATTTT	CASSQGRDGDTQYF
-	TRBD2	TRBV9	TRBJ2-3	TGTGCCAGCAGCGCTAGCGGGAGGCCGGATACGCAGTATTTT	CASSASGRPDTQYF
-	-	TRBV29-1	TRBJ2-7	TGCAGCGTTGTGGTGGGGCAGGGGGCAGGTTTGAGAGCGGGAGACCCCTACGAGCAGTACTTC	CSVVVGQGAGLRAGDPYEQYF